Presented here are 5 T cell receptor beta chains from one specimen sequenced in a study of T cell responses to AZD1222 COVID-19 vaccine. The method was immunoSEQ multiplex PCR; TCRdb's version includes in-frame clones alone and lacks a portion of them. The table lists 80,000 or so clones, nearly 90% of them singletons, with more than 1.3% in the top ten. This specimen was peripheral blood, taken on day 0 of AZD1222 vaccination. The source of these receptors is an adult in good health.

This clone was seen once. The V gene is TRBV7-3, the J gene TRBJ1-1; the D gene is possibly TRBD1 (5 bases). CDR1 is SGHTA, CDR2 FQGTGA, per germline. Trimming removed 5 bases from V and 5 bases from J, with 12 bases in between. CDR3 size: 13 residues. In DNA, the CDR3 is TGTGCCAGCAGCGAAGGGGTTATTACTGAAGCTTTCTTT. It encodes CASSEGVITEAFF. Looking up the rest from reference TRBV7-3 and TRBJ1-1 gives the full variable domain: GAGVSQTPSNKVTEKGKYVELRCDPISGHTALYWYRQSLGQGPEFLIYFQGTGAADDSGLPNDRFFAVRPEGSVSTLKIQRTERGDSAVYLCASSEGVITEAFFGQGTRLTVV.

This chain joins TRBV6-5 and TRBJ1-2, with 8 bases identical to TRBD1. The length of the CDR3 is 13 residues. Germline CDR1 is MNHEY and CDR2 is SVGAGI. Trimming took 6 bases from V and 8 from J; bases not matched to a gene: 8. DNA for the CDR3: TGTGCCAGCAGACCGACAGGGGAGAAAGGCTACACCTTC. Its translation is CASRPTGEKGYTF.

A single count supports this clone. V gene TRBV3-1 (or the pseudogene TRBV3-2) combines with J gene TRBJ2-7; 12 nucleotides line up with TRBD2. Germline V CDR1 and CDR2: LGHDT, YNNKEL (reference sequence). Germline trimming cut 0 bases from V and 1 base from J; bases unmatched to any gene: 10. The CDR3 loop spans 19 amino acids. CDR3 sequence reads: CASSQDPALAGGPSYEQYF. The CDR3 DNA reads TGTGCCAGCAGCCAAGATCCCGCCCTAGCGGGAGGGCCGTCCTACGAGCAGTACTTC.

V gene TRBV7-8 combines with J gene TRBJ1-3; D ambiguous. Trimming removed 5 bases at V and 0 bases at J, with 11 bases between. Germline V gene lookup returns CDR1 SGHVS and CDR2 FQNEAQ. CDR3 length: 15 amino acids. In nucleotides, the CDR3 is TGTGCCAGCAGCCTCGACGGGAACTCTGGAAACACCATATATTTT. It yields the protein CASSLDGNSGNTIYF.

The rearrangement links TRBV11-3 to TRBJ2-6, with D maybe TRBD1 (6 bases). The CDR3 totals 15 residues. Per germline, CDR1 SGHNT and CDR2 YENEEA. V was cut by 3 bases and J by 0 bases, with 6 bases left in between. This chain's CDR3 is CASSLGASGANVLTF. The DNA for the CDR3 is TGTGCCAGCAGCTTGGGGGCCTCTGGGGCCAACGTCCTGACTTTC.